This T cell receptor beta chain was sequenced in a study of blood T cells in healthy people across ages. With a J-beta primer mix and a sample-barcoded 5' primer, a second PCR ran about 7 to 11 cycles. MiXCR, run by TCRdb on the 5' RACE reads, gives a single entry per CDR3 protein. The table shows about 1 million distinct CDR3 sequences, with less than 25% occurring only once. Looked up from germline, CDR1 is SGHNT and CDR2 is YENEEA. CDR3 length: 15 residues. This clonotype was detected a few times. This sample was also put to use in a study of T cells of mothers and their children. That work contributes: Donors were three healthy Caucasian mothers and their six children. Pairs that are related and pairs that are unrelated have TCR recombination output shaped similarly by thymic selection. Slightly higher but non-significant overlap marked related mother-child pairs versus unrelated pairs.

This chain connects TRBV11-3 to TRBJ2-5; possible D gene TRBD2, 6 bases. The DNA end is a closer match to TRBJ2-1, so the J assignment may be wrong. This receptor was obtained from a girl aged 2 to 9 in good health. The sequenced material came from blood. The CDR3 DNA is TGTGCCAGCAGTTCGGACTACCTGCCCTACAATGAGCAGTTCTTC. Its translation is CASSSDYLPYNEQFF.